In this sample, the clone carrying this T cell receptor (beta chain) turned up many times. cDNA was made from approximately 0.55 ug RNA using alpha and beta constant primers. Separate chain-specific third strand synthesis with multiplexing indices produced the alpha and beta libraries. MiXCR, run by TCRdb on the 5' RACE reads, gives a single entry per CDR3 protein. The table lists approximately 13,000 distinct CDR3 sequences, less than 15% of them singletons. The CDR3 is made up of 13 amino acids. The germline V and J ends were trimmed by 3 bases and 1 base, with 10 bases remaining between them. In germline, CDR1 is DFQATT, CDR2 SNEGSKA (reference sequence). The data derive from a study of HIV-infected patients and healthy controls. Follow-up blood was drawn about 14 weeks, roughly three months, after antiretroviral therapy began. No cell fractionation was done, so the repertoire covers all unsorted peripheral blood T cells.

The chain links TRBV20-1 to TRBJ2-7; D ambiguous. This receptor was taken from an adult with HIV infection. The donor label of this sample is uncertain. This sample comprised blood, obtained during antiretroviral therapy. The CDR3 DNA reads TGCAGTGCTAGTCATGCTACGTCCTACGAGCAGTACTTC. Protein product: CSASHATSYEQYF.